One sample yielded the 20 T cell receptor beta chains listed below, sequenced in a study of blood T cell repertoires in COVID-19. Measured with immunoSEQ multiplex PCR; TCRdb has only the in-frame clones, and not every one. The sample has tens of thousands of clones; around three quarters are singletons. Sequenced input: peripheral blood. These receptors originate from a woman older than 75 with acute or convalescent COVID-19.

This clone was picked up one time. The V gene is TRBV6-5, the J gene TRBJ1-4, with TRBD1 identical over 7 bases. V dropped 6 bases and J dropped 7; count of bases not matched to a gene: 8. The germline V gene has CDR1 MNHEY and CDR2 SVGAGI. CDR3 size: 14 residues. For the CDR3, the DNA is TGTGCCAGCAGGCAGGGGACAGCGCTTGAAAAACTGTTTTTT. It is translated as CASRQGTALEKLFF.

The gene calls are TRBV5-1 and TRBJ2-6; D may be TRBD1 (5 bases). The V gene's germline CDR1 is SGHRS and CDR2 YFSETQ. This CDR3 is built from 16 residues. V gave up 0 bases and J gave up 4 bases, with 11 bases separating them. The CDR3 DNA is TGCGCCAGCAGCTTGGATCTGGGGCTGGGGGCCAACGTCCTGACTTTC. This gives the protein CASSLDLGLGANVLTF.

The chain joins TRBV18 to TRBJ1-5, with D possibly being TRBD1 (5 bases). V was shortened by 5 bases and J by 8 bases, with 22 bases between the two germline ends. This CDR3 spans 16 amino acids. CDR1 and CDR2 from the germline V gene are KGHSH and LQKENI. The CDR3 loop is CASSKGRMGLGEPQHF. In nucleotides, the CDR3 is TGTGCCAGCTCAAAAGGGAGGATGGGACTCGGGGAGCCCCAGCATTTT. The full variable domain, its missing parts supplied by reference TRBV18 and TRBJ1-5, is NAGVMQNPRHLVRRRGQEARLRCSPMKGHSHVYWYRQLPEEGLKFMVYLQKENIIDESGMPKERFSAEFPKEGPSILRIQQVVRGDSAAYFCASSKGRMGLGEPQHFGDGTRLSIL.

The rearrangement links TRBV13 to TRBJ2-2, with D uncertain. Germline CDR1 is PRHDT and CDR2 is FYEKMQ (reference sequence). This CDR3 has 15 residues. Trimming pared 1 base from V and 1 base from J, leaving 7 bases between. The DNA for the CDR3 is TGTGCCAGCAGCTTAGACAGATTGAACACCGGGGAGCTGTTTTTT. Amino acids: CASSLDRLNTGELFF.

By sample fraction, this clone is medium-sized. This chain joins TRBV2 and TRBJ2-7; D remains unclear. This CDR3 has 11 residues. The V end lost 6 bases, the J end lost 8 bases, and 11 bases lay between the germline ends. The germline V gene encodes CDR1 SNHLY and CDR2 FYNNEI. The CDR3 spells CASSTRVQQYF. The CDR3 DNA reads TGTGCCAGCAGCACCCGGGTCCAGCAGTACTTC.

V and J are TRBV28 and TRBJ1-5; 7 positions agree with TRBD1. V gave up 2 bases and J gave up 6 bases; unmatched junction bases: 4. This CDR3 is built from 14 residues. Germline V gene sequence: CDR1 MDHEN, CDR2 SYDVKM. The CDR3 bases are TGTGCCAGCAGTTTAATGAGGGGGCTTCAGCCCCAGCATTTT. It is translated as CASSLMRGLQPQHF.

In DNA form, the CDR3 reads TGTGCCAGCAGCAGGACAGGGTTCGGGGAGCTGTTTTTT. Its protein product is CASSRTGFGELFF. This chain links TRBV7-7 with TRBJ2-2; 8 bases fit TRBD1. This CDR3 has 13 residues. V lost 5 bases, J lost 7 bases, and 3 bases stayed unmatched. Germline loops: CDR1 SSHAT, CDR2 FNYEAQ (reference sequence).

V usage is TRBV7-6 and J usage is TRBJ2-5; TRBD2 matches at 9 bases. Germline loops: CDR1 SGHVS, CDR2 FNYEAQ. This CDR3 is 17 amino acids long. The V gene end was trimmed by 1 base and the J gene end by 3 bases; junction bases not matched to a gene: 9. CDR3 region: CASSLVPGTSREETQYF. The DNA for the CDR3 is TGTGCCAGCAGCTTAGTCCCCGGGACTAGCAGGGAAGAGACCCAGTACTTC.

The chain is built from TRBV2 and TRBJ2-1; the match to TRBD2 covers 15 bases. Germline CDR1 SNHLY, CDR2 FYNNEI. The CDR3 sequence is 17 residues long. J was trimmed by 0 bases and V by 8 bases; bases with no gene match: 5. The CDR3 DNA reads as TGTGCCAGCGGAGGACTAGCGGGGGGGCTCTCCTACAATGAGCAGTTCTTC. It codes for CASGGLAGGLSYNEQFF.

V usage is TRBV21-1 and J usage is TRBJ2-1; the table assigns TRBD2, which was not confirmed against the DNA. TRBV21-1 is termed a pseudogene. CDR3 length: 15 amino acids. CDR3 region: CASHGGRGGYNEQFF. The CDR3 DNA reads as TGTGCCAGCCACGGTGGGCGGGGGGGATACAATGAGCAGTTCTTC.

This clone was seen a few times. The CDR3 loop reads CASRSVSGNTIYF. As DNA, the CDR3 is TGTGCCAGCAGGTCAGTCTCTGGAAACACCATATATTTT. The V call is TRBV12-3 or TRBV12-4, the J call TRBJ1-3; no clear D. The V and J ends lost 6 bases and 0 bases respectively, with 6 bases between them. CDR3 length equals 13 residues.

This chain joins TRBV6-2 or TRBV6-3 and TRBJ2-3, with 9 bases fitting TRBD2. The CDR3 contains 17 residues. Germline CDR1 reads MNHEY; CDR2 reads SVGEGT. Trimming removed 2 bases from V and 6 bases from J; junction bases left unmatched: 12. The CDR3 DNA sequence: TGTGCCAGCAGTTACCTCCACCGGGCGGGGGGGCCTGATACGCAGTATTTT. Its protein is CASSYLHRAGGPDTQYF.

This clone is a singleton in its sample. The CDR3: CASSEGQGNQPQHF. CDR3 nucleotides: TGTGCCAGCAGTGAGGGACAGGGCAATCAGCCCCAGCATTTT. This chain connects TRBV25-1 to TRBJ1-5; 8 nucleotides agree with TRBD1. Germline V gives CDR1 MGHDK, CDR2 SYGVNS. The CDR3 covers 14 residues. Trimming cost V 3 bases and J 2 bases; bases outside gene matches: 0.

This clone turned up a few times. The sample has other DNA sequences that encode this CDR3 too. CDR3 DNA sequence: TGTGCCAGCAGTTTACGGGGTACTGAAGCTTTCTTT. It yields the protein CASSLRGTEAFF. This rearrangement joins TRBV12-3 or TRBV12-4 to TRBJ1-1; D gene unclear. The CDR3 is 12 amino acids. V gave up 2 bases and J gave up 5 bases, with 6 bases separating them.

V and J are TRBV29-1 and TRBJ2-1; TRBD1 matches 8 bases. Germline CDR1 SQVTM, CDR2 ANQGSEA. The CDR3 is made up of 15 amino acids. V shed 6 bases, J shed 4 bases, and the junction held 11 bases outside the gene matches. The CDR3 DNA sequence: TGCAGCGTCTACGCGGACAGGGTTTGGTACAATGAGCAGTTCTTC. This encodes CSVYADRVWYNEQFF.

In this sample, this clone turned up once. The chain couples TRBV11-1 to TRBJ2-1; no definite D call. Germline V gives CDR1 SGHAT, CDR2 FQDESV (reference sequence). This CDR3 has 12 residues. Trimming left V 6 bases short and J 9 bases short, with 12 bases between. The CDR3 sequence is CASRQMEGEQFF. CDR3 DNA: TGTGCCAGCAGACAGATGGAAGGTGAGCAGTTCTTC.

V gene TRBV10-3 combines with J gene TRBJ1-2, with a tentative D call TRBD1 (6 bases). V was pared by 3 bases and J by 6 bases, with 14 bases between. Germline assignment: CDR1 ENHRY and CDR2 SYGVKD. The CDR3 consists of 14 residues. Here the CDR3 DNA reads TGTGCCATCAGTGATTGGGGGCAGGGCCATGGCTACACCTTC. This gives the protein CAISDWGQGHGYTF.

The chain carries TRBV7-9 and TRBJ1-5; D is uncertain. This CDR3 comprises 14 residues. Trimming cost V 6 bases and J 9 bases, with 18 bases left between them. The germline gives CDR1 SEHNR, CDR2 FQNEAQ (reference sequence). The CDR3 protein is CASSPEASWRPQHF. The CDR3 DNA sequence: TGTGCCAGCAGTCCCGAAGCGAGCTGGAGGCCCCAGCATTTT.

This chain links TRBV6-6 with TRBJ2-1; TRBD1 matches at 10 bases. Germline assignment: CDR1 MNHNY and CDR2 SVGAGI (reference sequence). CDR3 length equals 15 residues. J was trimmed by 5 bases and V by 4 bases; bases with no gene match: 5. CDR3 coding DNA: TGTGCCAGCAGTTCCCTGGACAGGGGGAACAATGAGCAGTTCTTC. Translation gives CASSSLDRGNNEQFF.

The CDR3 loop is CASSTGQGYQPQHF. Here the CDR3 DNA reads TGTGCCAGCAGCACGGGACAGGGCTACCAGCCCCAGCATTTT. The chain carries TRBV5-5 and TRBJ1-5, with 9 bases identical to TRBD1. J was trimmed by 7 bases and V by 4 bases; bases with no gene match: 6. This CDR3 is built from 14 residues. From germline, CDR1 is SGHKS and CDR2 YYEKEE (reference sequence).